The 3 T cell receptor beta chains in this list originate from one sample, sequenced in a study of control samples from healthy donors and cancer patients. The protocol was immunoSEQ multiplex PCR, while the TCRdb copy is restricted to in-frame clones and leaves out a portion. Here the sample spans about 48,000 clones, 85% to 95% being singletons. The specimen was PBMCs. These receptors were collected from a woman aged 45-59 years with head and neck cancer.

V usage is TRBV29-1 and J usage is TRBJ2-1; weak D call: TRBD1 (8 bases). Germline lookup yields CDR1 SQVTM and CDR2 ANQGSEA. V lost 7 bases to trimming and J lost 8 bases, with 15 bases between them. The CDR3 length is 12 residues. Here the CDR3 reads CSGDRGGHEQFF. CDR3 bases: TGCAGCGGAGACAGGGGAGGGCATGAGCAGTTCTTC.

CDR3 amino acids: CASSSRNTIYF. DNA for the CDR3: TGTGCCAGCAGTTCGCGAAACACCATATATTTT. The chain is built from TRBV12-3 or TRBV12-4 and TRBJ1-3; D is unresolved. This CDR3 has 11 residues. The V end was cut by 4 bases, the J end by 5 bases, with 3 bases between.

This clone showed up just once. The chain is built from TRBV30 and TRBJ2-5; TRBD2 might be the D (6 bases). The CDR3 sequence is 13 residues long. Between the trimmed V and J ends, which lost 2 bases and 6 bases, there was a span of 13 bases. Germline V lookup: CDR1 GTSNPN, CDR2 SVGIG (reference sequence). As DNA, the CDR3 is TGTGCCTGGAGTCTTACGGGGGTAAAGACCCAGTACTTC. This codes for CAWSLTGVKTQYF.